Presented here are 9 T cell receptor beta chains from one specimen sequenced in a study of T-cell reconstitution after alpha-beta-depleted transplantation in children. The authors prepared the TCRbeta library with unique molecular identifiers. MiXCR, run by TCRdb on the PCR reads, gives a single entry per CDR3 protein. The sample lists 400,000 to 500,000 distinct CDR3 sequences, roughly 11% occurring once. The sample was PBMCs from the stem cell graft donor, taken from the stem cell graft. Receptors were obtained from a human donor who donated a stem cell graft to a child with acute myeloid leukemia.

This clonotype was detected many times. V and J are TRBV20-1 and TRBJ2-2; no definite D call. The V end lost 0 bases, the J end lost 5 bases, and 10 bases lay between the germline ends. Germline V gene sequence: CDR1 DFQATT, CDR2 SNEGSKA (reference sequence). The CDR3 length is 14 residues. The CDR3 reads CSAREAARTGELFF. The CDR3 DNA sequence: TGCAGTGCTAGAGAAGCCGCGAGGACCGGGGAGCTGTTTTTT.

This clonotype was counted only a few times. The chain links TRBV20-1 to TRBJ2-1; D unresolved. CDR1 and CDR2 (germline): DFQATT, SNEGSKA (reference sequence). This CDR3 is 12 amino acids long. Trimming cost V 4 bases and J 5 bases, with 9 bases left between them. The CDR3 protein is CSANEINNEQFF. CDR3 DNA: TGCAGTGCTAATGAGATAAACAATGAGCAGTTCTTC.

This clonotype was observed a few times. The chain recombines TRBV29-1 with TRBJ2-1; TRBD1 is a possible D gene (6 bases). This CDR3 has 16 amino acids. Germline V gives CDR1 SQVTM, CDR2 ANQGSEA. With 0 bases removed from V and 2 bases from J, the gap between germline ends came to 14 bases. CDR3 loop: CSVEDPPGVTYNEQFF. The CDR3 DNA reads TGCAGCGTTGAAGACCCCCCAGGGGTTACCTACAATGAGCAGTTCTTC.

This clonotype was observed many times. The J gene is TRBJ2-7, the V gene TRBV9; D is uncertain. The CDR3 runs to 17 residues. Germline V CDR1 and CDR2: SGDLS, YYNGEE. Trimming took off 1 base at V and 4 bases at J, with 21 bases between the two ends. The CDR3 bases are TGTGCCAGCAGCGTATTTTCCCGGTGGATATGGGAATACGAGCAGTACTTC. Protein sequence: CASSVFSRWIWEYEQYF. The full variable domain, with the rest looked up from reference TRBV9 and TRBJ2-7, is DSGVTQTPKHLITATGQRVTLRCSPRSGDLSVYWYQQSLDQGLQFLIQYYNGEERAKGNILERFSAQQFPDLHSELNLSSLELGDSALYFCASSVFSRWIWEYEQYFGPGTRLTVT.

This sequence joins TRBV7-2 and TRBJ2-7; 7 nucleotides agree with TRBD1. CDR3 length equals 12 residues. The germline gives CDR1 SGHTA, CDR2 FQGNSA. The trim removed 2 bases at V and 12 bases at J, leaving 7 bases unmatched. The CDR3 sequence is CASSLKQGLRYF. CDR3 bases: TGTGCCAGCAGCTTAAAACAGGGGCTTCGGTACTTC.

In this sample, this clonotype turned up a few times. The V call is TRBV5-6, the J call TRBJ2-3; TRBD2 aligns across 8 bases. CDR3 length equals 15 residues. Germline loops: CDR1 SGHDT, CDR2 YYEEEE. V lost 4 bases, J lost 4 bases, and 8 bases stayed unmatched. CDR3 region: CASSEPGGVADTQYF. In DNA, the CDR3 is TGTGCCAGCAGCGAGCCGGGGGGGGTTGCAGATACGCAGTATTTT.

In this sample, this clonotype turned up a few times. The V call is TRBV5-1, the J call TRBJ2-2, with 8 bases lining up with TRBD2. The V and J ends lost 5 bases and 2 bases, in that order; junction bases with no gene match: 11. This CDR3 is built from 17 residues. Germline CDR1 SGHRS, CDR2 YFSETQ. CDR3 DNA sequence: TGCGCCAGCAGAAGCGGAGCGGGGGCAATAAACACCGGGGAGCTGTTTTTT. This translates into CASRSGAGAINTGELFF.

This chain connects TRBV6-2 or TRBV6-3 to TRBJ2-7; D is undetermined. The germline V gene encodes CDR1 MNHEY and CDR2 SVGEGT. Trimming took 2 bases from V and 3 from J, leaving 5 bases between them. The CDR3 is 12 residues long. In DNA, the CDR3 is TGTGCCAGCAGTTACAACCGCTACGAGCAGTACGTC. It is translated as CASSYNRYEQYV.

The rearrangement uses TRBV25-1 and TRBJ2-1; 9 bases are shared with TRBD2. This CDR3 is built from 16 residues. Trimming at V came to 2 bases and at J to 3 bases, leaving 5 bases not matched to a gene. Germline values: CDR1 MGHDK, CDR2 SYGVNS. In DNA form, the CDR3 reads TGTGCCAGCAGTGAAACCACTAGCGGGTTCTACAATGAGCAGTTCTTC. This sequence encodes CASSETTSGFYNEQFF.